This T cell receptor (beta chain) was documented in a study of Graves' ophthalmopathy and Graves' hyperthyroidism. The authors amplified TCR beta CDR3 regions from RNA transcripts. HTBI primers were used in a first-round RT-PCR, which preceded a second-round multiplex PCR. From the multiplex PCR reads, TCRdb called clonotypes with MiXCR, one entry per CDR3 protein. The sample shows some 360,000 distinct CDR3 sequences, about 15% of them seen only once. Patients were excluded if they had other autoimmune diseases or uncontrolled infections, and likewise if pregnancy or lactation applied. Overall study results and limits: Detection in blood was also observed for most expanded thyroid clonotypes above 0.001 frequency.

V was shortened by 5 bases and J by 1 base, with 8 bases between the two germline ends. Germline values: CDR1 MNHNS, CDR2 SASEGT. CDR3 length: 13 residues. A remark on this clonotype: The antigen is not known. Given a much more abundant clone one base away, this may be a read error.

Sequencing input: peripheral blood. This clonotype was obtained from an adult woman with stable Graves' hyperthyroidism. The J gene is TRBJ2-5, the V gene TRBV6-1; D is possibly TRBD1 (5 bases). The CDR3 reads CASSQDIQETQYF. CDR3 bases: TGTGCCAGCAGTCAGGACATCCAAGAGACCCAGTACTTC.